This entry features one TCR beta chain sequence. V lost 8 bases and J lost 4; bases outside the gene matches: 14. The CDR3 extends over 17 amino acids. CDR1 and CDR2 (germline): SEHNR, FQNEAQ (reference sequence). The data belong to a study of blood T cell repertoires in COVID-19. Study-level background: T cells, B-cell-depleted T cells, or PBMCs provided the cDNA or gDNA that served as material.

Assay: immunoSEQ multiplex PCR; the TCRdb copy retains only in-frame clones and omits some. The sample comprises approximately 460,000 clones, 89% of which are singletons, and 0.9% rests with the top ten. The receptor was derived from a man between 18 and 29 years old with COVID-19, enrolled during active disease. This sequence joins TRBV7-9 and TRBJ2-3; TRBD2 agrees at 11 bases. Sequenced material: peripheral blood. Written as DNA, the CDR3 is TGTGCCAGCCCAGCGGGGGTAGCGGGAGGGCTTGCAGATACGCAGTATTTT. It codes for CASPAGVAGGLADTQYF.